Following are 15 T cell receptor beta chains from one sample sequenced in a study of OX40 agonist ivuxolimab in advanced cancers. Libraries were prepared by immunoSEQ multiplex PCR; TCRdb keeps only in-frame clonotypes and omits some of them. The data show 98,000 or so clones, 89% seen once. The sample in question was CD4+ or CD8+ T cells sorted from blood, obtained in a trial of the OX40 agonist ivuxolimab. The receptors derive from an adult with an advanced solid tumor such as melanoma, head and neck, liver or kidney cancer.

For this clone: No conserved phenylalanine or tryptophan is present at the end of the CDR3, so a read error is the likely explanation. The limits of the CDR3 on the DNA are not certain, so only TCRdb's listed CDR3 is given. This chain joins TRBV6-1 and TRBJ2-7. The CDR3 is made up of 13 amino acids, end residues included. CDR1 is MNHNS and CDR2 is SASEGT in the germline V gene. CDR3 sequence reads: CASSEVGWKQIVA.

The chain carries TRBV30 and TRBJ2-7; D may correspond to TRBD1 or TRBD2 (5 bases each). V was shortened by 4 bases and J by 2 bases, with 9 bases between the two germline ends. The CDR3 consists of 12 residues. Germline values: CDR1 GTSNPN, CDR2 SVGIG (reference sequence). The CDR3 bases are TGTGCCTGGACTCAGGGACCCTACGAGCAGTACTTC. This gives the protein CAWTQGPYEQYF.

The V and J genes are TRBV2 and TRBJ2-7; possibly TRBD1 or TRBD2 for D (5 bases each). V was cut by 8 bases and J by 3 bases, with 23 bases left in between. This CDR3 comprises 16 residues. Germline assignment: CDR1 SNHLY and CDR2 FYNNEI. In DNA form, the CDR3 reads TGTGCCAGCTGGGGCAGGGCGGGTGCGGATTTCTACGAGCAGTACTTC. Translation gives CASWGRAGADFYEQYF.

This rearrangement joins TRBV11-2 to TRBJ2-5; TRBD1 matches 9 bases. Germline values: CDR1 SGHAT, CDR2 FQNNGV. The ends lost 5 bases at V and 1 base at J; junction bases unmatched: 2. CDR3 length equals 14 residues. In DNA form, the CDR3 reads TGTGCCAGCAGCACGACAGGGGGCCAAGAGACCCAGTACTTC. This encodes CASSTTGGQETQYF. The full variable domain, its missing parts supplied by reference TRBV11-2 and TRBJ2-5, is EAGVAQSPRYKIIEKRQSVAFWCNPISGHATLYWYQQILGQGPKLLIQFQNNGVVDDSQLPKDRFSAERLKGVDSTLKIQPAKLEDSAVYLCASSTTGGQETQYFGPGTRLLVL.

The chain has TRBV7-2 and TRBJ1-2; 7 bases are a match to TRBD1. This CDR3 region has 15 residues. Losses at the gene ends were 2 bases for V and 4 bases for J; bases not matched to a gene: 7. The germline V gene encodes CDR1 SGHTA and CDR2 FQGNSA. CDR3 protein: CASSLTTGYGYGYTF. The CDR3 DNA reads as TGTGCCAGCAGCTTAACGACAGGGTATGGCTATGGCTACACCTTC.

CDR3 DNA sequence: TGTGCCAGCAGTCCGACGGACACCCAAGAGACCCAGTACTTC. Its protein is CASSPTDTQETQYF. The V and J genes are TRBV6-1 and TRBJ2-5, with a tentative D call TRBD1 (5 bases). The V gene's germline CDR1 is MNHNS and CDR2 SASEGT. Trimming pared 5 bases from V and 1 base from J, leaving 11 bases between. The CDR3 consists of 14 residues.

The V call is TRBV6-5, the J call TRBJ1-1, with a weak D call TRBD1 (5 bases). The CDR3 sequence is 14 residues long. V lost 0 bases, J lost 2 bases, and 7 bases lay in between. The germline CDR1 and CDR2 sequences are MNHEY and SVGAGI. CDR3 coding DNA: TGTGCCAGCAGTTACTCGGGGGGTAACACTGAAGCTTTCTTT. Protein: CASSYSGGNTEAFF.

Note on this clone: An end of the junction does not agree with germline; a read error may underlie this. The rearrangement joins TRBV4-1 to TRBJ2-3; D remains ambiguous. This CDR3 comprises 15 residues. Germline lookup yields CDR1 MGHRA and CDR2 YSYEKL. The CDR3 nucleotides read TGCGCCAGCAGCCGAGAAGATCCCCGCACGGATACGCAGTATTTT. Translating it yields CASSREDPRTDTQYF.

The chain uses TRBV2 and TRBJ1-3; D is perhaps TRBD1 (6 bases). Trimming took 5 bases from V and 2 from J, leaving 13 bases between them. CDR3 size: 15 residues. CDR1 and CDR2 from the germline V gene are SNHLY and FYNNEI. The CDR3 coding sequence is TGTGCCAGCAGTTACAGGGAAACGGCTGGAAACACCATATATTTT. This codes for CASSYRETAGNTIYF.

The V and J genes are TRBV28 and TRBJ2-7; 7 bases fit TRBD1. The CDR3 runs to 15 residues. Per the germline V gene, CDR1 is MDHEN and CDR2 is SYDVKM. V lost 7 bases to trimming and J lost 3 bases; unmatched junction nucleotides: 12. The chain's CDR3 is CASTHPRQGFYEQYF. Written as DNA, the CDR3 is TGTGCCAGCACCCACCCCCGACAGGGATTCTACGAGCAGTACTTC.

This clone was counted once. The V and J genes are TRBV7-3 and TRBJ2-5, with D unresolved. CDR1 SGHTA and CDR2 FQGTGA come from the germline V gene. The CDR3 covers 14 residues. Between the trimmed V and J ends, which lost 4 bases and 5 bases, there was a span of 14 bases. This CDR3 reads CASSSTIGSETQYF. Here the CDR3 DNA reads TGTGCCAGCAGCTCCACGATAGGGTCCGAGACCCAGTACTTC.

The CDR3 coding sequence is TGTGCCAGCAGTTTATACCACGGGACGGGTGGTCAGCCCCAGCATTTT. This sequence encodes CASSLYHGTGGQPQHF. The chain uses TRBV27 and TRBJ1-5; D possibly corresponds to TRBD1 (5 bases). Germline CDR1 and CDR2: MNHEY and SMNVEV (reference sequence). Deletions cut 1 base from V and 6 bases from J, with 16 bases between. The CDR3 runs to 16 residues.

The V call is TRBV7-2, the J call TRBJ1-1, with D uncertain. The CDR3 is 12 residues long. V lost 5 bases and J lost 5, with 9 bases in between. Germline CDR1 is SGHTA and CDR2 is FQGNSA. This CDR3 reads CASSQMETEAFF. CDR3 nucleotide sequence: TGTGCCAGCAGCCAGATGGAGACTGAAGCTTTCTTT. The whole variable domain, remainder taken from reference TRBV7-2 and TRBJ1-1, is GAGVSQSPSNKVTEKGKDVELRCDPISGHTALYWYRQSLGQGLEFLIYFQGNSAPDKSGLPSDRFSAERTGGSVSTLTIQRTQQEDSAVYLCASSQMETEAFFGQGTRLTVV.

The V gene is TRBV7-2, the J gene TRBJ2-7; D gene unclear. This CDR3 is built from 16 residues. V was clipped by 1 base and J by 2 bases, with 15 bases between them. The germline V gene encodes CDR1 SGHTA and CDR2 FQGNSA. CDR3 loop: CASSLVAGSQTYEQYF. The CDR3 nucleotides read TGTGCCAGCAGCTTAGTCGCCGGCAGCCAGACCTACGAGCAGTACTTC.

CDR3 sequence (DNA): TGTGCCTTACAAAATGCGATCGGATATAATTCACCCCTCCACTTT. This codes for CALQNAIGYNSPLHF. The chain uses TRBV30 and TRBJ1-6; D unclear. In germline, CDR1 is GTSNPN, CDR2 SVGIG (reference sequence). CDR3 length: 15 residues. V lost 7 bases, J lost 4 bases, and 17 bases lay in between.